This is a list of T cell receptor beta chains from one sample in a study of blood T cell repertoires in COVID-19. Measured with immunoSEQ multiplex PCR; TCRdb has only the in-frame clones, and not every one. The sample comprises more than 250,000 clones, around 87% of which are singletons, and 5.3% rests with the top ten. What was sequenced was PBMCs or T cells enriched from blood (not recorded which). Receptor source: a woman aged 30 to 39 who had recovered from COVID-19. Both conserved end residues are part of each CDR3. D genes are given only for firm matches.

D gene	V gene	J gene	CDR3 protein	CDR3 DNA
NA	TRBV5-1	TRBJ2-3	CASSLASTSSTDMQYF	TGCGCCAGCAGCTTGGCTAGCACATCTAGCACAGATATGCAGTATTTT
NA	TRBV11-1	TRBJ1-2	CASSWGGVNYGYTF	TGTGCCAGCAGCTGGGGAGGCGTTAACTATGGCTACACCTTC
TRBD1	TRBV18	TRBJ2-7	CASSPSRDRVKEYF	TGTGCCAGCTCACCATCCCGGGACAGGGTCAAAGAGTACTTC
NA	TRBV11-3	TRBJ2-5	CASSLSLTGAQETQYF	TGTGCCAGCAGCCTTAGCCTGACAGGAGCGCAAGAGACCCAGTACTTC
NA	TRBV2	TRBJ1-2	CASRPTLYGYTF	TGTGCCAGCAGACCGACACTCTATGGCTACACCTTC
TRBD1	TRBV9	TRBJ1-1	CASSPRDRDEAFF	TGTGCCAGCAGCCCTCGGGACAGGGATGAAGCTTTCTTT
NA	TRBV14	TRBJ1-6	CASSRNAAGNSPLHF	TGTGCCAGCAGCCGAAACGCTGCGGGGAATTCACCCCTCCACTTT
TRBD2	TRBV5-4	TRBJ2-5	CASSKEGLAGTQYF	TGTGCCAGCAGCAAAGAGGGACTAGCGGGGACCCAGTACTTC
NA	TRBV5-1	TRBJ2-4	CASSSDPGTKNIQYF	TGCGCCAGCAGTTCAGATCCGGGGACCAAAAACATTCAGTACTTC
TRBD1	TRBV5-4	TRBJ2-3	CASTVLDRDADTQYF	TGTGCCAGCACCGTTCTGGACAGGGATGCAGATACGCAGTATTTT
NA	TRBV9	TRBJ1-1	CASSVGRGGNTEAFF	TGTGCCAGCAGCGTAGGTAGAGGGGGGAACACTGAAGCTTTCTTT
TRBD2	TRBV7-2	TRBJ2-1	CASSSSGGVREQFF	TGTGCCAGCAGCTCCAGCGGGGGGGTCAGGGAGCAGTTCTTC
NA	TRBV24-1	TRBJ1-4	CATSQGTNEKLFF	TGTGCCACGTCACAGGGAACTAATGAAAAACTGTTTTTT
NA	TRBV6-5	TRBJ1-2	CASSYGLGAYGYTF	TGTGCCAGCAGTTATGGGCTGGGCGCCTATGGCTACACCTTC